This passage covers 3 T cell receptor beta chains from one sample sequenced in a study of T cells after yellow fever vaccination. TCRdb called the 5' RACE reads again in MiXCR, with one record for every CDR3 protein. Of a few hundred thousand distinct CDR3 sequences listed, about 4% are singletons. The sequences come from PBMCs, collected 5 days after the yellow fever booster vaccination. These receptors were taken from a man aged 18 to 30 who received the YFV17D yellow fever vaccine.

This chain joins TRBV7-2 and TRBJ1-1, with no clear D. Germline V CDR1 and CDR2: SGHTA, FQGNSA. The CDR3 length is 13 residues. The V end was cut by 5 bases, the J end by 5 bases, with 12 bases between. In nucleotides, the CDR3 is TGTGCCAGCAGCACCCGGAGAGGGACTGAAGCTTTCTTT. Amino acid sequence: CASSTRRGTEAFF.

This clonotype came up a few times. The chain links TRBV11-2 to TRBJ1-2, with no clear D. Germline-derived CDR1 and CDR2 are SGHAT and FQNNGV. The CDR3 spans 16 residues. V shed 1 base and J shed 6 bases, with 18 bases lying between them. DNA for the CDR3: TGTGCCAGCAGCTTAGCACCCGGTGCCGGACGGGATGGCTACACCTTC. Encoded protein: CASSLAPGAGRDGYTF.

This clonotype was seen many times. CDR3 DNA sequence: TGTGCCAGCAGCGGTGGGACGTCCTATAGCAATCAGCCCCAGCATTTT. Translating gives CASSGGTSYSNQPQHF. The V and J genes are TRBV7-2 and TRBJ1-5, with D tentatively TRBD1 (5 bases). There are 16 residues in the CDR3. Trimming pared 5 bases from V and 0 bases from J, leaving 14 bases between. CDR1 SGHTA and CDR2 FQGNSA come from the germline V gene.